Presented here are 27 T cell receptor beta chains from one specimen sequenced in a study of identifying expanded T cells in peripheral blood. Here immunoSEQ multiplex PCR was the method, and the copy in TCRdb shows in-frame clones only, minus some. The sample holds approximately 59,000 clones; roughly 90% are singletons and the top ten take around 3.3%. Sequencing used blood. The receptors stem from a person between 18 and 70 years old in good health.

The chain uses TRBV10-3 and TRBJ2-2, with 10 positions matching TRBD2. Germline CDR1 and CDR2: ENHRY and SYGVKD. This CDR3 comprises 15 residues. Trimming removed 5 bases from V and 2 bases from J; junction bases left unmatched: 2. CDR3: CAISRTSGNTGELFF. In nucleotides, the CDR3 is TGTGCCATCAGTAGGACTAGCGGTAACACCGGGGAGCTGTTTTTT.

The chain combines TRBV7-2 with TRBJ2-3; 7 nucleotides match TRBD1. Trimming at V came to 5 bases and at J to 5 bases, leaving 13 bases not matched to a gene. Germline V lookup: CDR1 SGHTA, CDR2 FQGNSA. The CDR3 is 16 residues long. CDR3 bases: TGTGCCAGCAGCCCCCGGAGGTCAGGGGGAAAAGATACGCAGTATTTT. Its translation: CASSPRRSGGKDTQYF.

The V gene is TRBV6-6, the J gene TRBJ1-1, with a possible D match to TRBD1 (5 bases). This CDR3 has 12 amino acids. With 5 bases removed from V and 6 bases from J, the gap between germline ends came to 10 bases. The germline CDR1 and CDR2 sequences are MNHNY and SVGAGI (reference sequence). The CDR3 DNA follows: TGTGCCAGCAGTCGACAGTCCCCTGAAGCTTTCTTT. This sequence encodes CASSRQSPEAFF.

This clone is a singleton in its sample. V and J are TRBV7-2 and TRBJ2-1; the match to TRBD2 covers 10 bases. The CDR3 runs 17 residues. The V segment lost 4 bases and the J segment 4 bases; nucleotides outside the gene matches: 10. Germline assignment: CDR1 SGHTA and CDR2 FQGNSA. This CDR3 is CASSSTALAGAYNEQFF. CDR3 nucleotide sequence: TGTGCCAGCAGCTCCACCGCCCTAGCGGGGGCTTACAATGAGCAGTTCTTC.

This chain uses TRBV12-1 with TRBJ2-7; the table's D call, TRBD2, was not checked against the DNA. TRBV12-1 is a pseudogene segment. The length of the CDR3 is 12 residues. CDR3 in DNA: TGTGCCAGCAGCTTTAAATCTAACGAGCAGTACTTC. This encodes CASSFKSNEQYF.

The chain links TRBV6-5 to TRBJ2-1, with D perhaps TRBD1 (5 bases). V was trimmed by 4 bases and J by 13 bases, leaving 20 bases between them. The CDR3 totals 14 residues. Germline values: CDR1 MNHEY, CDR2 SVGAGI. CDR3 residues: CASSSEYRSPYQFF. Here the CDR3 DNA reads TGTGCCAGCAGTTCAGAATACAGGAGCCCTTATCAGTTCTTC.

This rearrangement joins TRBV14 to TRBJ2-6; 8 bases are a match to TRBD1. J gave up 11 bases and V 3 bases, and 9 bases lay outside the gene matches. CDR1 is SGHDN, CDR2 FVKESK, per germline. This CDR3 is built from 15 residues. CDR3 sequence: CASSQTRTGNHVLTF. CDR3 coding DNA: TGTGCCAGCAGCCAGACCCGGACAGGGAACCACGTCCTGACTTTC.

V and J are TRBV7-2 and TRBJ2-7; unclear D gene. The CDR3 is 11 amino acids. V lost 1 base, J lost 6 bases, and 4 bases lay in between. Germline lookup yields CDR1 SGHTA and CDR2 FQGNSA. CDR3: CASSLGREQYF. CDR3 nucleotide sequence: TGTGCCAGCAGCTTAGGGCGCGAGCAGTACTTC.

As to this clone: At one boundary the junction diverges from the germline segment, which might be a read error. The V call is TRBV14, the J call TRBJ2-3; 8 nucleotides agree with TRBD1. The CDR3 has 14 amino acids. Germline V CDR1 and CDR2: SGHDN, FVKESK. CDR3 coding DNA: TGTGCCAGCAGCCAAGCCCAGGGGGCAATTGGCGTGGATTTT. Amino acids: CASSQAQGAIGVDF.

The chain uses TRBV5-4 and TRBJ1-1; 7 nucleotides align to TRBD1. The germline V gene encodes CDR1 SGHNT and CDR2 YYREEE (reference sequence). There are 15 residues in the CDR3. V shed 0 bases, J shed 1 base, and the junction held 3 bases outside the gene matches. CDR3 bases: TGTGCCAGCAGCTTGGGAGGGACAGAGAACACTGAAGCTTTCTTT. It translates to CASSLGGTENTEAFF.

The chain employs TRBV5-1 and TRBJ2-3; D is undetermined. Germline loops: CDR1 SGHRS, CDR2 YFSETQ. V lost 2 bases and J lost 0, with 16 bases in between. The CDR3 is made up of 17 amino acids. CDR3 in amino acids: CASSLFALSTSTDTQYF. The CDR3 bases are TGCGCCAGCAGCTTATTCGCCCTCAGTACTAGCACAGATACGCAGTATTTT.

The chain is built from TRBV28 and TRBJ2-7; 8 nucleotides line up with TRBD1. V gave up 10 bases and J gave up 2 bases; unmatched junction bases: 13. CDR3 size: 15 residues. The germline CDR1 and CDR2 sequences are MDHEN and SYDVKM. The CDR3 DNA sequence: TGTGCCATACAGTCCCCGGGGACAGGCACCTACGAGCAGTACTTC. It specifies CAIQSPGTGTYEQYF.

The V and J genes are TRBV14 and TRBJ2-1; the match to TRBD2 covers 10 bases. Germline V CDR1 and CDR2: SGHDN, FVKESK. J was trimmed by 7 bases and V by 6 bases; bases with no gene match: 12. The CDR3 totals 16 residues. The CDR3 DNA reads as TGTGCCAGCAGGCCCGGAGCGGGGGGGCCGGGGAATGAGCAGTTCTTC. As protein: CASRPGAGGPGNEQFF. Full variable domain (remainder filled in from reference TRBV14 and TRBJ2-1): EAGVTQFPSHSVIEKGQTVTLRCDPISGHDNLYWYRRVMGKEIKFLLHFVKESKQDESGMPNNRFLAERTGGTYSTLKVQPAELEDSGVYFCASRPGAGGPGNEQFFGPGTRLTVL.

This sequence joins TRBV18 and TRBJ1-2; D is unresolved. Trimming cost V 3 bases and J 8 bases, with 16 bases left between them. Germline assignment: CDR1 KGHSH and CDR2 LQKENI. The CDR3 spans 14 residues. The CDR3 DNA is TGTGCCAGCTCACCCTACACTTCGGAGGTGGGCTACACCTTC. This gives the protein CASSPYTSEVGYTF.

The rearrangement links TRBV6-4 to TRBJ2-5; D not certain. Germline-derived CDR1 and CDR2 are MRHNA and SNTAGT. Trimming left V 2 bases short and J 4 bases short, with 5 bases between. This CDR3 region has 12 residues. The CDR3 DNA reads TGTGCCAGCAGTGACAGGGTAGAGACCCAGTACTTC. Residues: CASSDRVETQYF.

The V and J genes are TRBV5-1 and TRBJ1-6; D is possibly TRBD1 (5 bases). Trimming left V 0 bases short and J 7 bases short, with 8 bases between. The CDR3 is 14 amino acids. CDR1 is SGHRS and CDR2 is YFSETQ in the germline V gene. The CDR3 DNA reads as TGCGCCAGCAGCTTGGTGGGGGAGAATTCACCCCTCCACTTT. This sequence encodes CASSLVGENSPLHF.

The rearrangement joins TRBV19 to TRBJ2-7; possibly TRBD1 or TRBD2 for D (6 bases each). V was trimmed by 6 bases and J by 0 bases, leaving 12 bases between them. The CDR3 length is 14 residues. The germline V gene encodes CDR1 LNHDA and CDR2 SQIVND (reference sequence). CDR3 sequence (DNA): TGTGCCAGTAGGAGGGGGGACACCTCCTACGAGCAGTACTTC. Residues: CASRRGDTSYEQYF.

In this sample, this clone turned up once. This sequence joins TRBV6-5 and TRBJ2-1, with TRBD2 matching over 11 bases. From germline, CDR1 is MNHEY and CDR2 SVGAGI. V lost 5 bases, J lost 9 bases, and 6 bases stayed unmatched. This CDR3 has 14 amino acids. Written as DNA, the CDR3 is TGTGCCAGCAGTCGACTAGCGGGATCGGGTGAGCAGTTCTTC. Amino acid sequence: CASSRLAGSGEQFF.

CDR3 coding DNA: TGTGCCAGCAGCTCGGACAGCCCCCTTATGAACACCGGGGAGCTGTTTTTT. Translation: CASSSDSPLMNTGELFF. The rearrangement joins TRBV5-4 to TRBJ2-2, with a possible D match to TRBD1 (6 bases). CDR3 size: 17 residues. V lost 3 bases and J lost 1, with 16 bases in between. Germline loops: CDR1 SGHNT, CDR2 YYREEE (reference sequence).

Only a few counts were recorded for this clone. The chain employs TRBV7-6 and TRBJ2-5; the D is unclear. Germline CDR1 reads SGHVS; CDR2 reads FNYEAQ. V was clipped by 5 bases and J by 2 bases, with 18 bases between them. The length of the CDR3 is 16 residues. CDR3 region: CASSPPPWGRQETQYF. The CDR3 nucleotides are TGTGCCAGCAGCCCACCCCCGTGGGGAAGGCAAGAGACCCAGTACTTC.

The chain recombines TRBV13 with TRBJ2-7, with D possibly being TRBD1 (6 bases). CDR3 length equals 16 residues. Germline CDR1 reads PRHDT; CDR2 reads FYEKMQ (reference sequence). The V gene lost 6 bases and the J gene lost 6 bases, with 24 bases spanning the gap. This CDR3 reads CASRSGPLGARGEQYF. DNA of the CDR3: TGTGCCAGCAGATCAGGCCCCTTGGGGGCTAGGGGCGAGCAGTACTTC. The full variable domain, in which reference TRBV13 and TRBJ2-7 provide the parts outside the CDR3, is AAGVIQSPRHLIKEKRETATLKCYPIPRHDTVYWYQQGPGQDPQFLISFYEKMQSDKGSIPDRFSAQQFSDYHSELNMSSLELGDSALYFCASRSGPLGARGEQYFGPGTRLTVT.

This chain joins TRBV5-6 and TRBJ2-4, with D maybe TRBD2 (6 bases). The length of the CDR3 is 17 residues. V was clipped by 2 bases and J by 0 bases, with 15 bases between them. CDR1 is SGHDT, CDR2 YYEEEE, per germline. The CDR3 spells CASSFRGRGLAKNIQYF. For the CDR3, the DNA is TGTGCCAGCAGCTTCCGTGGGCGGGGTCTAGCCAAAAACATTCAGTACTTC.

The chain links TRBV19 to TRBJ1-5; 7 bases match TRBD1. V lost 3 bases and J lost 5; bases outside the gene matches: 4. Germline V gene data show CDR1 as LNHDA and CDR2 as SQIVND (reference sequence). The CDR3 runs 14 residues. CDR3 bases: TGTGCCAGTAGTATGCAAGGGGGCCATCAGCCCCAGCATTTT. Its translation is CASSMQGGHQPQHF.

The chain carries TRBV5-1 and TRBJ1-6, with TRBD1 identical over 8 bases. Trimming at V came to 0 bases and at J to 6 bases, leaving 2 bases not matched to a gene. CDR1 SGHRS and CDR2 YFSETQ come from the germline V gene. This CDR3 is 15 amino acids long. The chain's CDR3 is CASSLAGQGNSPLHF. CDR3 nucleotides: TGCGCCAGCAGCTTGGCTGGACAGGGTAATTCACCCCTCCACTTT.

This chain joins TRBV9 and TRBJ1-2; D unresolved. Trimming removed 2 bases at V and 1 base at J, with 15 bases between. This CDR3 spans 16 amino acids. In germline, CDR1 is SGDLS, CDR2 YYNGEE. CDR3 in amino acids: CASSVDPAAINYGYTF. The DNA of the CDR3 is TGTGCCAGCAGCGTGGATCCGGCGGCGATTAACTATGGCTACACCTTC.

The sample holds a few counts of this clone. V gene TRBV11-2 combines with J gene TRBJ1-1; D is ambiguous. V was pared by 5 bases and J by 1 base, with 8 bases between. Germline V gives CDR1 SGHAT, CDR2 FQNNGV. This CDR3 is built from 13 residues. The CDR3 loop is CASSPGGNTEAFF. CDR3 bases: TGTGCCAGCAGCCCCGGCGGGAACACTGAAGCTTTCTTT.

V is TRBV7-2 and J is TRBJ2-3; tentative D call: TRBD1 (5 bases). The CDR3 covers 14 residues. With 1 base removed from V and 2 bases from J, the gap between germline ends came to 7 bases. The germline CDR1 and CDR2 sequences are SGHTA and FQGNSA. CDR3: CASSLEGSTDTQYF. CDR3 coding DNA: TGTGCCAGCAGCTTAGAGGGGTCCACAGATACGCAGTATTTT.